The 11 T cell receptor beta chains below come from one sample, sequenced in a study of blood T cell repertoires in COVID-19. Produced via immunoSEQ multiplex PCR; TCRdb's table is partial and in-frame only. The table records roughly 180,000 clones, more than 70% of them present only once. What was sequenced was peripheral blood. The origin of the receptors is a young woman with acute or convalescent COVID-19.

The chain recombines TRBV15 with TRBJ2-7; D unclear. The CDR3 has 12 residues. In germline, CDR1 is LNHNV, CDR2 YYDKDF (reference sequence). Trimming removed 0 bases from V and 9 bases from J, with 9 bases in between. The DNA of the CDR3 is TGTGCCACCAGCAGAGATCCTAATGTGCAGTACTTC. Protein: CATSRDPNVQYF.

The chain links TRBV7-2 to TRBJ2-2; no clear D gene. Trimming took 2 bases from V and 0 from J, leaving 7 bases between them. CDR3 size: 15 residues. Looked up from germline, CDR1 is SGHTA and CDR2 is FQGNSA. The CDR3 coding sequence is TGTGCCAGCAGCTTACAGGTTGCGAACACCGGGGAGCTGTTTTTT. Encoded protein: CASSLQVANTGELFF.

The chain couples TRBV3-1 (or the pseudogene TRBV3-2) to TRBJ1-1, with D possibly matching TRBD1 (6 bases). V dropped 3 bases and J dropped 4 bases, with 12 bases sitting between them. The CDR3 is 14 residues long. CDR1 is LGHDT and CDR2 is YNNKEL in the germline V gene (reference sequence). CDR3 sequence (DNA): TGTGCCAGCAGCCAGACATGGACAGCCACTGAAGCTTTCTTT. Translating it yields CASSQTWTATEAFF.

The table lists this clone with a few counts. CDR3 amino acids: CASSLTSGSTGELFF. The DNA for the CDR3 is TGTGCCAGCAGTTTAACTAGCGGGAGCACCGGGGAGCTGTTTTTT. V and J are TRBV27 and TRBJ2-2, with 11 bases fitting TRBD2. This CDR3 has 15 residues. The germline V gene has CDR1 MNHEY and CDR2 SMNVEV (reference sequence). Trimming at V came to 2 bases and at J to 4 bases, leaving 0 bases not matched to a gene.

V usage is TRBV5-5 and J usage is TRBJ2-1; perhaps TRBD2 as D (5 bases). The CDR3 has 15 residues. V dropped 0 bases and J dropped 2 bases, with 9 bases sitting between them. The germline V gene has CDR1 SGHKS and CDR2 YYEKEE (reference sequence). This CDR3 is CASSLAGIPYNEQFF. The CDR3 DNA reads TGTGCCAGCAGCTTGGCGGGGATACCCTACAATGAGCAGTTCTTC.

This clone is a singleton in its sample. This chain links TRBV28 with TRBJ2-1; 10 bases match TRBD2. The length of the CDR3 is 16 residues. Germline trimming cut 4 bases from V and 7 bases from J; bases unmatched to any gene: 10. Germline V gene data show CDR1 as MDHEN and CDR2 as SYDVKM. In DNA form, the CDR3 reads TGTGCCAGCAGTTCTCCTCATAGTAGCGGGAGGAATGAGCAGTTCTTC. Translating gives CASSSPHSSGRNEQFF.

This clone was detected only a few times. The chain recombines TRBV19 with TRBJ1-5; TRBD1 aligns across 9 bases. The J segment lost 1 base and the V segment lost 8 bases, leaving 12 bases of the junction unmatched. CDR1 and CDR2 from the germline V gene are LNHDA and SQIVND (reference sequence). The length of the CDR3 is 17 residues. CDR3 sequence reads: CASGQGKAFRSNQPQHF. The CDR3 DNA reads TGTGCCAGTGGACAGGGGAAAGCGTTTAGAAGCAATCAGCCCCAGCATTTT.

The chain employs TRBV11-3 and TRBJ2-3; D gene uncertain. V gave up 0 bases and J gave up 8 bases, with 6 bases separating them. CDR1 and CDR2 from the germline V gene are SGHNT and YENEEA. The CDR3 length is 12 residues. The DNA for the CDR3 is TGTGCCAGCAGCTTAGATCCGTTTACGCAGTATTTT. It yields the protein CASSLDPFTQYF. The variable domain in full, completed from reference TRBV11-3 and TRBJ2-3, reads EAGVVQSPRYKIIEKKQPVAFWCNPISGHNTLYWYLQNLGQGPELLIRYENEEAVDDSQLPKDRFSAERLKGVDSTLKIQPAELGDSAVYLCASSLDPFTQYFGPGTRLTVL.

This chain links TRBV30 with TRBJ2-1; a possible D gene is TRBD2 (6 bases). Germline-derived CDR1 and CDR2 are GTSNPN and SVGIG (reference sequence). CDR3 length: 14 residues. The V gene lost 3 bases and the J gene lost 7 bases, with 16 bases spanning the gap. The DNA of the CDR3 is TGTGCCTGGAGCCACCCCGGGAGCAGGAATGAGCAGTTCTTC. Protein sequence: CAWSHPGSRNEQFF.

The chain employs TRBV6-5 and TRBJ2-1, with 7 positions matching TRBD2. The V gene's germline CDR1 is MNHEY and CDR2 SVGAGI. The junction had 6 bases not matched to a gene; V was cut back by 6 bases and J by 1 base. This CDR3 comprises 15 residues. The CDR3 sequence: CASSRFSGSYNEQFF. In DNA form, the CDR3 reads TGTGCCAGCAGCCGATTTAGCGGGTCCTACAATGAGCAGTTCTTC.

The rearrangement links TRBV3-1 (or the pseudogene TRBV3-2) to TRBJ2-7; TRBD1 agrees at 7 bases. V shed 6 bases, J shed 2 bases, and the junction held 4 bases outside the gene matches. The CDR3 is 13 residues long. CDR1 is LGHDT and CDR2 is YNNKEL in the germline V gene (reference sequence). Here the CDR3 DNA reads TGTGCCAGCAGGGACAGGAAAACCTACGAGCAGTACTTC. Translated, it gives CASRDRKTYEQYF.